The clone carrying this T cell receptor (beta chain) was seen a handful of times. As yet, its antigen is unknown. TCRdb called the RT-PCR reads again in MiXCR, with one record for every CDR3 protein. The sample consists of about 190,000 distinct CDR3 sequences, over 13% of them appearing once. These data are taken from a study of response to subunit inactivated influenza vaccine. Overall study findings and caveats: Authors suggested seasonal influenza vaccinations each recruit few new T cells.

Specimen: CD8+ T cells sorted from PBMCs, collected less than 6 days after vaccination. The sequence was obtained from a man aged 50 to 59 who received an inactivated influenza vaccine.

In DNA form, the CDR3 reads TGTGCCAGCAGGGGACGGATGAACACCGGGGAGCTGTTTTTT. Amino acid sequence: CASRGRMNTGELFF. The rearrangement uses TRBV6-1 and TRBJ2-2; TRBD1 or TRBD2 may be the D gene (5 bases each). V was clipped by 6 bases and J by 1 base, with 9 bases between them. Germline CDR1 reads MNHNS; CDR2 reads SASEGT. This CDR3 spans 14 amino acids.